The 25 T cell receptor beta chains below come from one sample, sequenced in a study of spatial heterogeneity in lung cancer. TCRdb analysed the 5' RACE reads with MiXCR anew, one entry per CDR3 protein. Altogether over 10,000 distinct CDR3 sequences are present, around 5% being singletons, with the ten largest covering under 45%. Their cognate antigens are unknown. Study-wide results and limits: Tumors with more nonsynonymous mutations had more expanded intratumoral alpha and beta TCRs.

The time point here: sample taken at primary tumor resection. This specimen was lung tumor tissue, taken at surgery. The receptor source for this set is a male donor with early-stage non-small cell lung cancer.

This clonotype was seen many times. The chain uses TRBV6-1 and TRBJ1-5; TRBD1 matches 7 bases. V was pared by 8 bases and J by 5 bases, with 6 bases of the junction left unmatched. Germline values: CDR1 MNHNS, CDR2 SASEGT. The CDR3 length is 13 residues. The CDR3 nucleotides read TGTGCCAGCGAACAGGGGTGGGATCAGCCCCAGCATTTT. This gives the protein CASEQGWDQPQHF.

This clonotype was seen at least ten times. The rearrangement links TRBV28 to TRBJ1-2; D might be TRBD1 (5 bases). This CDR3 spans 13 amino acids. CDR1 and CDR2 from the germline V gene are MDHEN and SYDVKM. The germline V and J ends were trimmed by 8 bases and 8 bases, with 18 bases remaining between them. CDR3 DNA: TGTGCCAGCGGATACGGGGGGACGTTCGGCTACACCTTC. This sequence encodes CASGYGGTFGYTF.

Judged by abundance, this clonotype is medium-sized (0.01 to 0.1%). The V and J genes are TRBV5-5 and TRBJ1-2; D possibly corresponds to TRBD1 (5 bases). The CDR3 consists of 19 residues. The V and J ends lost 4 bases and 4 bases respectively, with 29 bases between them. CDR1 and CDR2 (germline): SGHKS, YYEKEE (reference sequence). The CDR3 loop is CASSLELRRQGMGLYGYTF. The DNA for the CDR3 is TGTGCCAGCAGCCTCGAGCTGAGGAGGCAGGGAATGGGACTCTATGGCTACACCTTC.

This clonotype was recorded at least ten times. The chain joins TRBV7-2 to TRBJ1-2; D gene unclear. V lost 5 bases, J lost 2 bases, and 15 bases lay in between. Germline CDR1 reads SGHTA; CDR2 reads FQGNSA. The CDR3 is made up of 15 amino acids. CDR3 in amino acids: CASSPSPGLNYGYTF. The CDR3 DNA follows: TGTGCCAGCAGCCCGAGTCCGGGCCTCAACTATGGCTACACCTTC.

This clonotype was detected ten times or more. The chain carries TRBV29-1 and TRBJ2-5; a possible D gene is TRBD2 (6 bases). Trimming removed 8 bases from V and 4 bases from J, with 17 bases in between. The CDR3 spans 13 residues. Germline lookup yields CDR1 SQVTM and CDR2 ANQGSEA. In nucleotides, the CDR3 is TGCAGCTTTGGGGCTAGCGTCGGAGAGACCCAGTACTTC. Translated, it gives CSFGASVGETQYF.

This clonotype was recorded many times. The chain couples TRBV7-9 to TRBJ2-1; D is possibly TRBD1 (6 bases). With 5 bases removed from V and 8 bases from J, the gap between germline ends came to 19 bases. The CDR3 spans 15 residues. Germline values: CDR1 SEHNR, CDR2 FQNEAQ (reference sequence). Written as DNA, the CDR3 is TGTGCCAGCAGCCCGAAACCAACAGGGTGGGATGAGCAGTTCTTC. Its translation: CASSPKPTGWDEQFF. The complete variable domain, with remaining parts taken from reference TRBV7-9 and TRBJ2-1, reads DTGVSQNPRHKITKRGQNVTFRCDPISEHNRLYWYRQTLGQGPEFLTYFQNEAQLEKSRLLSDRFSAERPKGSFSTLEIQRTEQGDSAMYLCASSPKPTGWDEQFFGPGTRLTVL.

This clonotype was seen many times. Here the CDR3 reads CASSLKAGTDTQYF. CDR3 DNA sequence: TGTGCCAGCAGCTTAAAGGCGGGCACAGATACGCAGTATTTT. The chain couples TRBV7-9 to TRBJ2-3; no firm D call. The CDR3 extends over 14 amino acids. Germline V lookup: CDR1 SEHNR, CDR2 FQNEAQ (reference sequence). V was cut by 2 bases and J by 1 base, with 7 bases left in between.

In its sample, this clonotype is medium-sized. The chain combines TRBV19 with TRBJ2-2; 7 bases are shared with TRBD2. With 8 bases clipped from V and 6 bases from J, the junction kept 12 bases outside the gene matches. Germline values: CDR1 LNHDA, CDR2 SQIVND (reference sequence). The CDR3 runs to 15 residues. The CDR3 coding sequence is TGTGCCAGTTCCCCACTAGCGAACGGCGCCGGGGAGCTGTTTTTT. It specifies CASSPLANGAGELFF.

This clonotype was detected ten times or more. The DNA of the CDR3 is TGTGCCAGCAGACGGGACTCCCAAGAGACCCAGTACTTC. Residues: CASRRDSQETQYF. This chain links TRBV12-3 or TRBV12-4 with TRBJ2-5; D is possibly TRBD2 (6 bases). V gave up 6 bases and J gave up 1 base, with 9 bases separating them. This CDR3 is built from 13 residues.

This clonotype was counted ten times or more. The chain combines TRBV6-5 with TRBJ2-3; TRBD2 aligns across 8 bases. The germline CDR1 and CDR2 sequences are MNHEY and SVGAGI. The CDR3 runs to 14 residues. The ends lost 6 bases at V and 1 base at J; junction bases unmatched: 3. CDR3 sequence reads: CASRTLAGTDTQYF. The CDR3 DNA sequence: TGTGCCAGCAGAACACTAGCGGGCACAGATACGCAGTATTTT.

This clonotype was seen only once. A much larger clonotype is one base distant, so this may be a read error. The chain carries TRBV12-3 or TRBV12-4 and TRBJ2-1; D call uncertain. This CDR3 comprises 10 residues. Trimming removed 11 bases from V and 15 bases from J, with 17 bases in between. CDR3 in amino acids: CAGIPGRRFF. CDR3 nucleotide sequence: TGTGCCGGCATCCCCGGGCGGAGGTTCTTC.

This clonotype showed up many times. The rearrangement links TRBV7-2 to TRBJ2-5; unclear D gene. Germline CDR1 SGHTA, CDR2 FQGNSA. The CDR3 spans 14 residues. Trimming left V 2 bases short and J 0 bases short, with 7 bases between. DNA for the CDR3: TGTGCCAGCAGCTTAAGTAGATACCAAGAGACCCAGTACTTC. Its protein product is CASSLSRYQETQYF.

The chain has TRBV12-5 and TRBJ2-1; 9 bases map to TRBD1. The CDR3 totals 14 residues. The germline gives CDR1 LGHNT, CDR2 FRNRAP. The V gene end was trimmed by 1 base and the J gene end by 5 bases; junction bases not matched to a gene: 0. CDR3 DNA sequence: TGTGCTAGTGGTTTGGGACAGGGGGACAATGAGCAGTTCTTC. Its translation: CASGLGQGDNEQFF.

This clonotype was seen at least ten times. The chain uses TRBV20-1 and TRBJ2-5; 8 bases align to TRBD2. Losses at the gene ends were 5 bases for V and 6 bases for J; bases not matched to a gene: 14. The CDR3 runs 15 residues. Per the germline V gene, CDR1 is DFQATT and CDR2 is SNEGSKA (reference sequence). The CDR3 is CSAGYSGGPQKTQYF. For the CDR3, the DNA is TGCAGTGCTGGCTACAGCGGGGGCCCACAGAAGACCCAGTACTTC.

This clonotype was counted ten times or more. The chain has TRBV6-2 or TRBV6-3 and TRBJ2-3; D ambiguous. V was cut by 5 bases and J by 1 base, with 4 bases left in between. The CDR3 covers 12 residues. From germline, CDR1 is MNHEY and CDR2 SVGEGT. In DNA, the CDR3 is TGTGCCAGCAGTAGCGGCACAGATACGCAGTATTTT. It specifies CASSSGTDTQYF.

This clonotype showed up many times. The V and J genes are TRBV27 and TRBJ2-3; D call uncertain. Looked up from germline, CDR1 is MNHEY and CDR2 is SMNVEV (reference sequence). This CDR3 region has 15 residues. Trimming removed 5 bases at V and 0 bases at J, with 12 bases between. CDR3 in amino acids: CASSGTWVSTDTQYF. The CDR3 region has the DNA TGTGCCAGCAGTGGAACGTGGGTTAGCACAGATACGCAGTATTTT.

This clonotype occurred many times. The J gene is TRBJ2-1, the V gene TRBV18; the match to TRBD2 covers 8 bases. The CDR3 has 15 residues. The V gene's germline CDR1 is KGHSH and CDR2 LQKENI. The V segment lost 3 bases and the J segment 5 bases; nucleotides outside the gene matches: 6. CDR3 DNA: TGTGCCAGCTCACCGACTAGCGCACTTCACAATGAGCAGTTCTTC. It is translated as CASSPTSALHNEQFF.

The chain is built from TRBV4-1 and TRBJ2-5, with D perhaps TRBD1 or TRBD2 (5 bases each). The V end was cut by 2 bases, the J end by 3 bases, with 16 bases between. From germline, CDR1 is MGHRA and CDR2 YSYEKL. This CDR3 contains 16 residues. As DNA, the CDR3 is TGCGCCAGCAGCCAATCCAACGGGGCTGGCAAAGAGACCCAGTACTTC. This sequence encodes CASSQSNGAGKETQYF.

This clonotype was recorded at least ten times. The rearrangement joins TRBV20-1 to TRBJ1-4; tentatively, D is TRBD1 (5 bases). This CDR3 comprises 13 residues. Trimming left V 1 base short and J 5 bases short, with 8 bases between. Germline-derived CDR1 and CDR2 are DFQATT and SNEGSKA (reference sequence). The CDR3 spells CSARAGPNEKLFF. For the CDR3, the DNA is TGCAGTGCTAGAGCAGGGCCCAATGAAAAACTGTTTTTT.

V gene TRBV11-2 combines with J gene TRBJ2-1; 13 bases are a match to TRBD2. From germline, CDR1 is SGHAT and CDR2 FQNNGV. V trimming: 2 bases; J trimming: 7 bases; junction bases outside the gene matches: 5. The CDR3 runs to 16 residues. The CDR3 nucleotides are TGTGCCAGCAGCTTATTGACTAGCGGGGGGCAGAATGAGCAGTTCTTC. Translated, it gives CASSLLTSGGQNEQFF.

This clonotype has at least ten counts. This chain links TRBV10-3 with TRBJ2-3; 9 bases map to TRBD2. This CDR3 spans 13 amino acids. Germline CDR1 reads ENHRY; CDR2 reads SYGVKD. J lost 4 bases, V lost 6 bases, and 2 bases had no gene match. Here the CDR3 reads CAIRRGGPDTQYF. As DNA, the CDR3 is TGTGCCATCAGGCGGGGGGGACCAGATACGCAGTATTTT.

This clonotype was detected many times. The chain carries TRBV6-6 and TRBJ2-7; D is unclear. V lost 6 bases, J lost 6 bases, and 18 bases lay in between. CDR3 length: 14 amino acids. Germline CDR1 reads MNHNY; CDR2 reads SVGAGI (reference sequence). CDR3 in DNA: TGTGCCAGCAGCCAAATTGACCCAAAGCCCGAGCAGTACGTC. It yields the protein CASSQIDPKPEQYV.

This clonotype appeared many times. The chain has TRBV20-1 and TRBJ2-2, with unresolved D. CDR1 and CDR2 from the germline V gene are DFQATT and SNEGSKA (reference sequence). V shed 6 bases and J shed 3 bases, with 11 bases lying between them. This CDR3 is built from 13 residues. CDR3 sequence: CSARFKYTGELFF. CDR3 in DNA: TGCAGTGCGCGTTTTAAATACACCGGGGAGCTGTTTTTT.

This clonotype qualifies as medium-sized. V gene TRBV20-1 combines with J gene TRBJ1-5; 7 nucleotides line up with TRBD1. Germline loops: CDR1 DFQATT, CDR2 SNEGSKA (reference sequence). The V gene end was trimmed by 3 bases and the J gene end by 0 bases; junction bases not matched to a gene: 8. CDR3 size: 16 residues. CDR3 bases: TGCAGTGCTAGCAATCCCGGGACAGTTAGCAATCAGCCCCAGCATTTT. Translation: CSASNPGTVSNQPQHF.

This clonotype was counted many times. V gene TRBV11-2 combines with J gene TRBJ1-2, with TRBD1 matching over 7 bases. With 3 bases clipped from V and 7 bases from J, the junction kept 5 bases outside the gene matches. The CDR3 runs to 13 residues. Germline V lookup: CDR1 SGHAT, CDR2 FQNNGV. The CDR3 coding sequence is TGTGCCAGCAGCTTTGCAGGGGGACTTGGCTACACCTTC. Amino acid sequence: CASSFAGGLGYTF.